A selection of T cell receptor beta chains follows, all from one sample in a study of cytomegalovirus exposure and HLA in healthy donors. The protocol was immunoSEQ multiplex PCR, while the TCRdb copy is restricted to in-frame clones and leaves out a portion. The repertoire has roughly 120,000 clones, 90% to 95% of them found once; the top ten carry over 1%. The sample taken for sequencing was PBMCs. The receptors shown here come from a woman under 30 in good health and CMV-seronegative. Each CDR3 is given without its conserved first and last residue. Fields, in order: CDR3 length, V gene, CDR3 protein.

len: 12; v_gene: TRBV7-9; CDR3aa: ASSFGTGSEGYT
len: 11; v_gene: TRBV28; CDR3aa: ASRGQGLGPQH
len: 13; v_gene: TRBV28; CDR3aa: ASSYFVQGAHGYT
len: 12; v_gene: TRBV19; CDR3aa: ASSSVDSLYEQY
len: 13; v_gene: TRBV5-1; CDR3aa: ASSLDGVSREGYT
len: 14; v_gene: TRBV4-2; CDR3aa: ASSQVSLAGGNEQF
len: 14; v_gene: TRBV28; CDR3aa: ASSLAPGGAGNTIY
len: 13; v_gene: TRBV2; CDR3aa: ASRDLAGEFGEQY
len: 13; v_gene: TRBV6-5; CDR3aa: ASSYSGREVDTQY
len: 9; v_gene: TRBV11-1; CDR3aa: ASSPGETQY
len: 13; v_gene: TRBV27; CDR3aa: ASTPTGGAMYEQY
len: 11; v_gene: TRBV7-9; CDR3aa: ASSLTGLRGYT
len: 13; v_gene: TRBV27; CDR3aa: ASTQTLGDTDTQY
len: 14; v_gene: TRBV28; CDR3aa: ASSLFRTALNTEAF
len: 13; v_gene: TRBV2; CDR3aa: ASSEKRGSQETQY
len: 12; v_gene: TRBV7-2; CDR3aa: ASSLVVANQPQH
len: 16; v_gene: TRBV4-2; CDR3aa: ASRPGTGAPPRNSPLH
len: 13; v_gene: TRBV5-1; CDR3aa: ASSLGLAGNYEQY
len: 12; v_gene: TRBV19; CDR3aa: ASMWTGRTGELF
len: 13; v_gene: TRBV5-1; CDR3aa: ASSSDGSSGNTIY
len: 13; v_gene: TRBV4-1; CDR3aa: ASSQGADSYNEQF
len: 11; v_gene: TRBV7-2; CDR3aa: ASRLAGAHEQY
len: 11; v_gene: TRBV5-1; CDR3aa: ASGGLAEETQY